This T cell receptor (beta chain) was obtained from a study of patients and donors after allogeneic stem cell transplantation. Each CDR3 protein gets one entry after TCRdb re-called the RT-PCR reads with MiXCR. This table has roughly 230,000 distinct CDR3 sequences, 13% to 15% appearing once. V shed 4 bases and J 6 bases; nucleotides not matched to a gene: 10. Germline CDR1 is SGHRS and CDR2 is YFSETQ. This CDR3 spans 15 amino acids. This clonotype was found many times. The receptor's source is a human donor who was either an allogeneic HSCT recipient or a stem cell or donor lymphocyte infusion donor (not recorded which). It is not recorded whose cells these are; they may come from a transplant donor. The sample consisted of blood, either unsorted or a sorted T cell fraction (not recorded which). The chain is built from TRBV5-1 and TRBJ2-1; TRBD2 aligns across 7 bases. The CDR3 DNA is TGCGCCAGCAGCGCCTGGGGGGGATTAGGCAATGAGCAGTTCTTC. It specifies CASSAWGGLGNEQFF. The full variable domain, in which reference TRBV5-1 and TRBJ2-1 provide the parts outside the CDR3, is KAGVTQTPRYLIKTRGQQVTLSCSPISGHRSVSWYQQTPGQGLQFLFEYFSETQRNKGNFPGRFSGRQFSNSRSEMNVSTLELGDSALYLCASSAWGGLGNEQFFGPGTRLTVL.